This T cell receptor beta chain is drawn from a study of Ad26.COV2.S vaccination and SARS-CoV-2 variants. This CDR3 spans 16 amino acids. Per the germline V gene, CDR1 is MNHEY and CDR2 is SVGAGI. With 0 bases clipped from V and 2 bases from J, the junction kept 3 bases outside the gene matches. Clones were read by immunoSEQ multiplex PCR, and TCRdb kept only the in-frame ones, dropping some. The profile shows 300,000 to 350,000 clones, around four fifths of them singletons. Points on this clone: The target antigen is unknown.

Treatment reported: 19 received Ad26.COV2.S at low or high dose, single or two shots; about 5 received placebo; per-sample allocation not given. The study sampled participants on day 63 after the first vaccine or placebo injection. Study-level points and caveats: Total T cell responses were possibly underestimated by TCR breadth and depth analyses.

Sequencing used peripheral blood, obtained in a trial of Ad26.COV2.S vaccine versus placebo. The V call is TRBV6-5, the J call TRBJ2-3; the match to TRBD2 covers 9 bases. This TCR was sampled from a person aged 18-60 years who received the Ad26.COV2.S COVID-19 vaccine or a placebo. CDR3: CASSYSPSGDTDTQYF. DNA of the CDR3: TGTGCCAGCAGTTACTCGCCTAGCGGGGACACAGATACGCAGTATTTT.